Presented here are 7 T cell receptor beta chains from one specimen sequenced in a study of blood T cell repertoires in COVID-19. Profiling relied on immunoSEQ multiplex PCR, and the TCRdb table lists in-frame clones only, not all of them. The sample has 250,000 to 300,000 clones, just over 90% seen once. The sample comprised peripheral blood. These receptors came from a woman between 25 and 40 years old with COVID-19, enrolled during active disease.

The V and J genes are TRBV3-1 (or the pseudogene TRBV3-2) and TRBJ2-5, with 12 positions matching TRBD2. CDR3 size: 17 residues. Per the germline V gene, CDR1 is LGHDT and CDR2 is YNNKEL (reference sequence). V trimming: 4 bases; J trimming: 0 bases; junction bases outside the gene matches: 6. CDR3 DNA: TGTGCCAGCAGCCGCGGACTAGCGGGACCCAACCAAGAGACCCAGTACTTC. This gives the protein CASSRGLAGPNQETQYF.

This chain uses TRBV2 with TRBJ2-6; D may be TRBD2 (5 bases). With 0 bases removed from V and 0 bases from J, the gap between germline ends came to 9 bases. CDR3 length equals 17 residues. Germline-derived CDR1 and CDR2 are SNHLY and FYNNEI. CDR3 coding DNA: TGTGCCAGCAGTGAAGCGCTTCGGGGCTCTGGGGCCAACGTCCTGACTTTC. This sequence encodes CASSEALRGSGANVLTF. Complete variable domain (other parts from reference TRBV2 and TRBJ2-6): EPEVTQTPSHQVTQMGQEVILRCVPISNHLYFYWYRQILGQKVEFLVSFYNNEISEKSEIFDDQFSVERPDGSNFTLKIRSTKLEDSAMYFCASSEALRGSGANVLTFGAGSRLTVL.

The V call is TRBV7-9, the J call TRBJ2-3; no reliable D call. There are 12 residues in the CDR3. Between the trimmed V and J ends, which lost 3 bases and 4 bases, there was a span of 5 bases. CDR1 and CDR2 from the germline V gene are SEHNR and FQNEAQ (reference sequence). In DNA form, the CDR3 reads TGTGCCAGCAGCTTCGGTTCAGATACGCAGTATTTT. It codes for CASSFGSDTQYF. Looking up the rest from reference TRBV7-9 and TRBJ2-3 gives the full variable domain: DTGVSQNPRHKITKRGQNVTFRCDPISEHNRLYWYRQTLGQGPEFLTYFQNEAQLEKSRLLSDRFSAERPKGSFSTLEIQRTEQGDSAMYLCASSFGSDTQYFGPGTRLTVL.

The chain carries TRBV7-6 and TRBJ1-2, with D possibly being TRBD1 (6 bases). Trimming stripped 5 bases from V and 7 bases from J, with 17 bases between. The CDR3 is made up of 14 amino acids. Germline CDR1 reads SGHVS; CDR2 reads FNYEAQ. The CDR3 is CASSPSAQGGGYTF. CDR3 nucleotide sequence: TGTGCCAGCAGCCCATCGGCCCAAGGGGGTGGCTACACCTTC.

CDR3 protein: CASSYSGQGGTEAFF. In DNA form, the CDR3 reads TGTGCCAGCAGCTACTCGGGGCAGGGAGGTACTGAAGCTTTCTTT. The J gene is TRBJ1-1, the V gene TRBV3-1 (or the pseudogene TRBV3-2); the D gene is possibly TRBD1 (5 bases). This CDR3 is built from 15 residues. Trimming cost V 5 bases and J 5 bases, with 18 bases left between them. From germline, CDR1 is LGHDT and CDR2 YNNKEL (reference sequence).

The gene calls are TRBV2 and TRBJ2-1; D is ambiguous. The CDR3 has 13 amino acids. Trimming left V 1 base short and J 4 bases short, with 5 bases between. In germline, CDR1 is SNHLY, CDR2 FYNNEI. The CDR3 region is CASSEVQYNEQFF. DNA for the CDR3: TGTGCCAGCAGTGAAGTACAGTACAATGAGCAGTTCTTC.

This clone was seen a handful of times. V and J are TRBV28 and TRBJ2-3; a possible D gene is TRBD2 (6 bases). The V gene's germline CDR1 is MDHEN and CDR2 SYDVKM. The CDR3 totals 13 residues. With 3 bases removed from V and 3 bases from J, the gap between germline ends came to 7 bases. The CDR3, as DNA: TGTGCCAGCAGTTTGGGGGGTACAGATACGCAGTATTTT. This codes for CASSLGGTDTQYF.